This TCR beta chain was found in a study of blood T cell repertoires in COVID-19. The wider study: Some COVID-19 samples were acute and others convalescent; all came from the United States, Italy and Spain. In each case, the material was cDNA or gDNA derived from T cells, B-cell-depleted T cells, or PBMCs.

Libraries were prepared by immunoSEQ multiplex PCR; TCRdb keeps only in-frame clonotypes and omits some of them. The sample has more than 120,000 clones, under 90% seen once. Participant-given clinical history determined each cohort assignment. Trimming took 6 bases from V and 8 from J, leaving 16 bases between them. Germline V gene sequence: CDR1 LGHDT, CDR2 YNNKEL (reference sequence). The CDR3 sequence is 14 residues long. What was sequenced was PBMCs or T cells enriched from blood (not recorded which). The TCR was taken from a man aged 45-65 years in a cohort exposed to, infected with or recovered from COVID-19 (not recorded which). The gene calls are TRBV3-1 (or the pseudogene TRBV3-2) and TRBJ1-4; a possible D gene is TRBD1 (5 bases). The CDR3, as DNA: TGTGCCAGCAGACCAAGACCCGGGGGAGAAAAACTGTTTTTT. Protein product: CASRPRPGGEKLFF.